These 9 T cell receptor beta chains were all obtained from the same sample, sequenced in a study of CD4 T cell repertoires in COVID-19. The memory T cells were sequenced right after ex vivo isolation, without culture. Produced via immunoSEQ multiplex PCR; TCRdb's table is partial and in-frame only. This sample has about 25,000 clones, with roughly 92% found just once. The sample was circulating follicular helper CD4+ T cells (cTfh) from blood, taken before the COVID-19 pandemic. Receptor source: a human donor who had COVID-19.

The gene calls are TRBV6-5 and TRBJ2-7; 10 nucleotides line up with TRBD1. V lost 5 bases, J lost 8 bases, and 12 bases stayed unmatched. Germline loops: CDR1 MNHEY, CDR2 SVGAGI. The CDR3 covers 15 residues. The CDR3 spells CASSPEGQGKFQQYF. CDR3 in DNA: TGTGCCAGCAGTCCCGAGGGACAGGGGAAGTTCCAGCAGTACTTC.

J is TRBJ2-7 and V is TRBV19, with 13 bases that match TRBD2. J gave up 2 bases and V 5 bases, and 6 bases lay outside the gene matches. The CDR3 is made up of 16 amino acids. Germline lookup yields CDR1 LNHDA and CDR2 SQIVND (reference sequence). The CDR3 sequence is CASSPWGTSGAYEQYF. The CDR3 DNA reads TGTGCCAGTAGTCCTTGGGGGACTAGCGGGGCCTACGAGCAGTACTTC.

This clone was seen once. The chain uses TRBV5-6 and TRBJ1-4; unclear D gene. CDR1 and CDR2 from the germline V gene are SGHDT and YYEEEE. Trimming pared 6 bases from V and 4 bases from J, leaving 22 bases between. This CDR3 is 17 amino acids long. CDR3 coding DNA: TGTGCCAGCACCGTTCGACGGGTTCCCGTTGGTAATGAAAAACTGTTTTTT. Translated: CASTVRRVPVGNEKLFF.

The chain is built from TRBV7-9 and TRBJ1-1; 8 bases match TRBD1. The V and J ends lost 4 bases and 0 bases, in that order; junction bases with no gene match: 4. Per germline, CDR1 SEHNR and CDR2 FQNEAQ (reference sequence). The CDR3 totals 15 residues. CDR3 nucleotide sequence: TGTGCCAGCAGCTCGCAGGGGGCTTTGAACACTGAAGCTTTCTTT. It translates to CASSSQGALNTEAFF.

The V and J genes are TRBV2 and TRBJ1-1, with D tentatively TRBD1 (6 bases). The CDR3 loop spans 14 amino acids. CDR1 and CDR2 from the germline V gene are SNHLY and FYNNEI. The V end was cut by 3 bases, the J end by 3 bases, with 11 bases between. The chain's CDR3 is CASSDRGKYTEAFF. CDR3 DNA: TGTGCCAGCAGTGATAGGGGGAAGTACACTGAAGCTTTCTTT.

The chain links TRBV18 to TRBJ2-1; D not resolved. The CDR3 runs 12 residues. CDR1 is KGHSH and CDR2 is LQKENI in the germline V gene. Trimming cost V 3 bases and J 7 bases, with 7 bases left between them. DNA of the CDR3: TGTGCCAGCTCACCGGAGCCTAATGAGCAGTTCTTC. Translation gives CASSPEPNEQFF.

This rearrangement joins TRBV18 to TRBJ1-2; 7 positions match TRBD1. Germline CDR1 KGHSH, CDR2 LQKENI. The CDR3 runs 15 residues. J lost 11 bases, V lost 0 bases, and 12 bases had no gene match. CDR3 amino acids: CASSPPIGRQGSYTF. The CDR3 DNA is TGTGCCAGCTCACCACCGATCGGCCGACAGGGCAGTTACACCTTC.

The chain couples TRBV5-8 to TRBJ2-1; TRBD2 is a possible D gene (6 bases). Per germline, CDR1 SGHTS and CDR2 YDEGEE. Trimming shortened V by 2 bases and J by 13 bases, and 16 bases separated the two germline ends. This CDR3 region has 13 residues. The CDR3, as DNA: TGTGCCAGCAGCTTCGGGGACTCTACCTCACAGTTCTTC. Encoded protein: CASSFGDSTSQFF.

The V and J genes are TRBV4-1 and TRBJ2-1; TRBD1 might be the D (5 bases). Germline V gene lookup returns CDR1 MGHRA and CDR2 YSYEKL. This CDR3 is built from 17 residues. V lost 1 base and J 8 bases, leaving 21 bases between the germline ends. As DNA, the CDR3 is TGCGCCAGCAGCCAAGTTTTCGGGCAGGGTCTTTTCGATGAGCAGTTCTTC. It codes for CASSQVFGQGLFDEQFF.